These 10 T cell receptor beta chains were sequenced from one sample in a study of OX40 agonist ivuxolimab in advanced cancers. TCRdb's table, derived via immunoSEQ multiplex PCR, lists solely in-frame clones and lacks some. The sample consists of about 69,000 clones, approximately 93% of them appearing once. The specimen was CD4+ or CD8+ T cells sorted from blood, collected in a trial of the OX40 agonist ivuxolimab. The origin of the receptors is an adult with an advanced solid tumor such as melanoma, head and neck, liver or kidney cancer.

This clone was recorded a few times. The chain is built from TRBV12-5 and TRBJ1-3; D unclear. The germline V and J ends were trimmed by 5 bases and 2 bases, with 1 base remaining between them. In germline, CDR1 is LGHNT, CDR2 FRNRAP. The CDR3 contains 11 residues. CDR3 sequence (DNA): TGTGCTAGTGGTGCTGGAAACACCATATATTTT. This gives the protein CASGAGNTIYF.

The chain combines TRBV7-8 with TRBJ1-5; TRBD1 matches 7 bases. The length of the CDR3 is 13 residues. Trimming at V came to 5 bases and at J to 4 bases, leaving 2 bases not matched to a gene. Germline values: CDR1 SGHVS, CDR2 FQNEAQ. The CDR3 nucleotides read TGTGCCAGCAGCCTGGGACAGAATCAGCCCCAGCATTTT. The encoded protein is CASSLGQNQPQHF.

The chain has TRBV5-6 and TRBJ2-1; maybe TRBD1 (6 bases). Between the trimmed V and J ends, which lost 5 bases and 4 bases, there was a span of 16 bases. CDR3 length: 15 amino acids. Germline V gene sequence: CDR1 SGHDT, CDR2 YYEEEE. DNA of the CDR3: TGTGCCAGCAGGGGTCAGGGGTACGAGTACAATGAGCAGTTCTTC. Translating gives CASRGQGYEYNEQFF.

The V gene is TRBV6-5, the J gene TRBJ2-7; 7 bases map to TRBD1. V shed 5 bases and J 4 bases; nucleotides not matched to a gene: 8. The germline gives CDR1 MNHEY, CDR2 SVGAGI. The CDR3 covers 14 residues. CDR3 sequence (DNA): TGTGCCAGCAGTACGGGACAGAACCAATACGAGCAGTACTTC. Translating gives CASSTGQNQYEQYF.

This sequence joins TRBV29-1 and TRBJ2-5; D not resolved. CDR1 is SQVTM and CDR2 is ANQGSEA in the germline V gene. Between the trimmed V and J ends, which lost 8 bases and 5 bases, there was a span of 21 bases. The CDR3 extends over 14 amino acids. The CDR3 protein is CSLTPLSQEETQYF. The DNA for the CDR3 is TGCAGCCTCACCCCGCTTAGCCAGGAGGAGACCCAGTACTTC.

The chain has TRBV28 and TRBJ2-1; TRBD2 matches 7 bases. Germline values: CDR1 MDHEN, CDR2 SYDVKM. This CDR3 contains 16 residues. Trimming at V came to 4 bases and at J to 9 bases, leaving 15 bases not matched to a gene. This CDR3 is CASSYGRGLPGSEQFF. CDR3 DNA sequence: TGTGCCAGCAGTTATGGTCGGGGACTACCAGGATCTGAGCAGTTCTTC.

The chain carries TRBV29-1 and TRBJ1-5, with no clear D. The CDR3 is 13 amino acids. V lost 4 bases to trimming and J lost 5 bases, with 12 bases between them. Germline CDR1 is SQVTM and CDR2 is ANQGSEA. The CDR3 loop reads CSVGGLYDQPQHF. The CDR3 DNA reads TGCAGCGTTGGAGGCCTTTATGATCAGCCCCAGCATTTT.

The chain employs TRBV27 and TRBJ2-5; the match to TRBD2 covers 12 bases. Trimming removed 9 bases from V and 0 bases from J; junction bases left unmatched: 8. CDR1 MNHEY and CDR2 SMNVEV come from the germline V gene (reference sequence). The CDR3 spans 16 residues. CDR3 loop: CASRLAGAMYQETQYF. In DNA, the CDR3 is TGTGCCAGTCGACTAGCGGGAGCGATGTACCAAGAGACCCAGTACTTC.

CDR3 protein: CASSHSSIQYF. CDR3 nucleotide sequence: TGTGCCAGCAGCCATAGTAGCATTCAGTACTTC. The chain uses TRBV7-9 and TRBJ2-4; D is unclear. V was pared by 5 bases and J by 9 bases, with 8 bases between. From germline, CDR1 is SEHNR and CDR2 FQNEAQ (reference sequence). This CDR3 contains 11 residues.

The chain recombines TRBV7-9 with TRBJ1-3; 11 bases map to TRBD1. V shed 6 bases and J 3 bases; nucleotides not matched to a gene: 7. CDR1 and CDR2 from the germline V gene are SEHNR and FQNEAQ (reference sequence). This CDR3 spans 16 amino acids. For the CDR3, the DNA is TGTGCCAGCAGTGCGGCGGGACAGGGGGATGGAAACACCATATATTTT. It specifies CASSAAGQGDGNTIYF.